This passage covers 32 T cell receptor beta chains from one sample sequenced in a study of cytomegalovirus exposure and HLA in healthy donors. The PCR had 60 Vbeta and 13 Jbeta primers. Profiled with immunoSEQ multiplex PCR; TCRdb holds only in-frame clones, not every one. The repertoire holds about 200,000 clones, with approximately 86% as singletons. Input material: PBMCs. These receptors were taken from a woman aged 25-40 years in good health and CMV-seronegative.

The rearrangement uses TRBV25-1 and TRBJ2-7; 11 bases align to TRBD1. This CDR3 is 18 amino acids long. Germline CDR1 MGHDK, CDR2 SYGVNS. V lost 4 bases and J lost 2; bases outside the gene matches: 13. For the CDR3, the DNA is TGTGCCAGCAGTGGGACAGGGGGCCCCCGGAGAAGGACCTACGAGCAGTACTTC. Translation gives CASSGTGGPRRRTYEQYF.

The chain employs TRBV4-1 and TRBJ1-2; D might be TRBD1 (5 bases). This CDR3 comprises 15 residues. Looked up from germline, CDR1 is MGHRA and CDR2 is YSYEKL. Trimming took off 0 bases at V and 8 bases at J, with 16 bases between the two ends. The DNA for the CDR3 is TGCGCCAGCAGCCAAGAGGAGCAGGGCCGAGAGGGCTACACCTTC. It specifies CASSQEEQGREGYTF.

The CDR3 loop is CASSPLAGSLSGANVLTF. The CDR3 nucleotides are TGCGCCAGCAGCCCCTTGGCGGGGTCCCTCTCTGGGGCCAACGTCCTGACTTTC. The chain links TRBV5-1 to TRBJ2-6, with D possibly TRBD2 on 6 matching bases. The CDR3 is 18 residues long. CDR1 is SGHRS and CDR2 is YFSETQ in the germline V gene. The germline V and J ends were trimmed by 4 bases and 0 bases, with 17 bases remaining between them. Full variable domain (missing parts from reference TRBV5-1 and TRBJ2-6): KAGVTQTPRYLIKTRGQQVTLSCSPISGHRSVSWYQQTPGQGLQFLFEYFSETQRNKGNFPGRFSGRQFSNSRSEMNVSTLELGDSALYLCASSPLAGSLSGANVLTFGAGSRLTVL.

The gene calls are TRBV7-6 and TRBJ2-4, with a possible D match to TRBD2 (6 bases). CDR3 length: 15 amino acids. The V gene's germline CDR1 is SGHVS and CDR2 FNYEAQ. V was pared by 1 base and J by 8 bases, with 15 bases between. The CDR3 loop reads CASSLDGGAQDIQYF. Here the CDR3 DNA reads TGTGCCAGCAGCTTAGATGGCGGGGCCCAAGACATTCAGTACTTC.

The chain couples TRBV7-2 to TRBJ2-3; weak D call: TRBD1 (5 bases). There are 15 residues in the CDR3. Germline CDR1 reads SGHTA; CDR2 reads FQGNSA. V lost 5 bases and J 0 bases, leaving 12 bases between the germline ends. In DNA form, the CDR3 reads TGTGCCAGCAGCCTCCAGACAGATAGCACAGATACGCAGTATTTT. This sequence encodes CASSLQTDSTDTQYF.

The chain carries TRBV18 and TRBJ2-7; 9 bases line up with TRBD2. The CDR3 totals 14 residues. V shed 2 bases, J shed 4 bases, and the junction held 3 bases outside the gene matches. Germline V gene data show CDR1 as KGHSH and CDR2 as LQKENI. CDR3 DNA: TGTGCCAGCTCACCATCTAGCGGGGAATACGAGCAGTACTTC. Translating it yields CASSPSSGEYEQYF.

The CDR3: CASSPPLAGANEQFF. CDR3 DNA: TGTGCCAGTTCCCCCCCGCTAGCGGGGGCAAATGAGCAGTTCTTC. The rearrangement links TRBV18 to TRBJ2-1; 10 nucleotides align to TRBD2. Germline V gene lookup returns CDR1 KGHSH and CDR2 LQKENI. J lost 7 bases, V lost 9 bases, and 12 bases had no gene match. The CDR3 totals 15 residues.

CDR3 amino acids: CASSLAEGNTEAFF. The CDR3 DNA reads TGTGCCAGCAGCTTAGCAGAGGGGAACACTGAAGCTTTCTTT. The chain carries TRBV7-9 and TRBJ1-1; D gene unclear. Per the germline V gene, CDR1 is SEHNR and CDR2 is FQNEAQ (reference sequence). This CDR3 is 14 amino acids long. Trimming left V 0 bases short and J 1 base short, with 6 bases between.

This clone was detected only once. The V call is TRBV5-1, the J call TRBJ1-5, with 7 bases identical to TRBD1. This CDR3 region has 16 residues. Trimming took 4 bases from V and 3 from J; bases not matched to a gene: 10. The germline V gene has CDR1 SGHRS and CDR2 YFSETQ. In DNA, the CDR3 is TGCGCCAGCAGCCTGACAGGGCTGGGGGCCAATCAGCCCCAGCATTTT. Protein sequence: CASSLTGLGANQPQHF.

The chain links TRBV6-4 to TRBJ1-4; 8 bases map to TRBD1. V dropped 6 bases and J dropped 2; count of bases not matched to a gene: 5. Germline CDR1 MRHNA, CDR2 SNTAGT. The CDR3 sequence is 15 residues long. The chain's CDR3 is CASSRRGPTNEKLFF. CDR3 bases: TGTGCCAGCAGCCGCAGGGGGCCGACTAATGAAAAACTGTTTTTT.

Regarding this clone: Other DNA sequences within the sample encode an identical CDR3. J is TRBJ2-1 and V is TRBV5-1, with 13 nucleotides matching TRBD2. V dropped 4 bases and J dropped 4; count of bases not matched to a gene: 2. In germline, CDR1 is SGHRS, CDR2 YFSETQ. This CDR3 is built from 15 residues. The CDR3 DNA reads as TGCGCCAGCAGCCTGGGACTAGCGGGGTACAATGAGCAGTTCTTC. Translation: CASSLGLAGYNEQFF.

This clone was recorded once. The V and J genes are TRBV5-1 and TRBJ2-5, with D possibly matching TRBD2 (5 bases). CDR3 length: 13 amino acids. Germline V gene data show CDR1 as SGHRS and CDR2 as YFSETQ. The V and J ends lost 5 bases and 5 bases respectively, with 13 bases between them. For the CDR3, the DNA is TGCGCCAGCAGGCCTTCCCCGGGGGAGACCCAGTACTTC. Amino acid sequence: CASRPSPGETQYF.

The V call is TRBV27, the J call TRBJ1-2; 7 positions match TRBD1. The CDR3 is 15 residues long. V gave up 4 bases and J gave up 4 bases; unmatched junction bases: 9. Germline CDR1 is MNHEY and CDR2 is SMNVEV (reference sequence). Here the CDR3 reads CASSYTGAAGYGYTF. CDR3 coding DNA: TGTGCCAGCAGTTATACAGGGGCGGCGGGCTATGGCTACACCTTC.

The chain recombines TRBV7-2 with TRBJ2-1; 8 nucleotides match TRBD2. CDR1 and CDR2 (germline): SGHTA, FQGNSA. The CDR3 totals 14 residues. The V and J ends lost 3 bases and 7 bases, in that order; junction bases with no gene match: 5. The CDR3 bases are TGTGCCAGCAGCTTTACTAGCGGCCCGAATGAGCAGTTCTTC. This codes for CASSFTSGPNEQFF. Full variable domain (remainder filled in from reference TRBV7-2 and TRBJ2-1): GAGVSQSPSNKVTEKGKDVELRCDPISGHTALYWYRQSLGQGLEFLIYFQGNSAPDKSGLPSDRFSAERTGGSVSTLTIQRTQQEDSAVYLCASSFTSGPNEQFFGPGTRLTVL.

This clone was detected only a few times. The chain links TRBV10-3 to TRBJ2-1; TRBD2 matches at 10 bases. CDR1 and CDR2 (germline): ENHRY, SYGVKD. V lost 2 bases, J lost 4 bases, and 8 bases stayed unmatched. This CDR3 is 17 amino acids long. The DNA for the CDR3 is TGTGCCATCAGTGAGGGTAGCGGGGGGCACCCTTACAATGAGCAGTTCTTC. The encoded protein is CAISEGSGGHPYNEQFF.

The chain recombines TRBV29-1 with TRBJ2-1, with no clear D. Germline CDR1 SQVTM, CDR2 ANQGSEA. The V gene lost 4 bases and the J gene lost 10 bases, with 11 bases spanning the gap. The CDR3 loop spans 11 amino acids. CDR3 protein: CSVGVTTEQFF. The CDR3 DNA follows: TGCAGCGTTGGTGTCACTACGGAGCAGTTCTTC.

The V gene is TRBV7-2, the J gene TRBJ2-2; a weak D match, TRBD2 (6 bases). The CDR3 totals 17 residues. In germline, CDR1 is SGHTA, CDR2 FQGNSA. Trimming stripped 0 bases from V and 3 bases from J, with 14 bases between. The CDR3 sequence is CASSLAGGRVYTGELFF. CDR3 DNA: TGTGCCAGCAGCTTAGCGGGGGGTAGGGTTTACACCGGGGAGCTGTTTTTT.

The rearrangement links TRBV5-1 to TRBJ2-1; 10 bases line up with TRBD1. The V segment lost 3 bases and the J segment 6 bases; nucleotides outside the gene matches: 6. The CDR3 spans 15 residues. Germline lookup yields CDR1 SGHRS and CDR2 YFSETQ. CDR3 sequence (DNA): TGCGCCAGCAGCTCCGCGACAGGGGGCCTCAATGAGCAGTTCTTC. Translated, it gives CASSSATGGLNEQFF.

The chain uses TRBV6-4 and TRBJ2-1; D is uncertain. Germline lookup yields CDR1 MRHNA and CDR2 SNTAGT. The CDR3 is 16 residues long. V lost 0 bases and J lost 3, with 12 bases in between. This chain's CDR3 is CASSDSYTQIYNEQFF. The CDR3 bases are TGTGCCAGCAGTGACTCGTATACGCAGATCTACAATGAGCAGTTCTTC.

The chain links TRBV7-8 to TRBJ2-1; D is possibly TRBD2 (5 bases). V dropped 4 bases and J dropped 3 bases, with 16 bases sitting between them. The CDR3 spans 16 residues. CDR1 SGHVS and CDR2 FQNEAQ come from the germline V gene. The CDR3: CASSSPVSGLYNEQFF. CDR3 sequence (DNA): TGTGCCAGCAGCTCTCCCGTTTCCGGACTCTACAATGAGCAGTTCTTC.

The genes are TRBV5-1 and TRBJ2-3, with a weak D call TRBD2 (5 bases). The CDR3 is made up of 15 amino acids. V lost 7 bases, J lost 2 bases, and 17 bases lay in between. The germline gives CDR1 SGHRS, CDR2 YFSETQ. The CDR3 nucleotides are TGCGCCAGCCGGGCCGACTGGGAGAACACAGATACGCAGTATTTT. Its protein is CASRADWENTDTQYF.

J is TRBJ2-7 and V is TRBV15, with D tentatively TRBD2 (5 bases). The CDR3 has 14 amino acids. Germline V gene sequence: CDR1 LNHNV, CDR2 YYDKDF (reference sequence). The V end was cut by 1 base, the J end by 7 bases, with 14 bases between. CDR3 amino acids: CATSRVEPRGEQYF. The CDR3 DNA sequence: TGTGCCACCAGCAGAGTTGAGCCCCGAGGGGAGCAGTACTTC.

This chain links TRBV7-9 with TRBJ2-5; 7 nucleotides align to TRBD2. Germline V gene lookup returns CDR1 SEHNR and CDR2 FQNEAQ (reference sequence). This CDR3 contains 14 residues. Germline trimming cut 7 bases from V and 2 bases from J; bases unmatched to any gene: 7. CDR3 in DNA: TGTGCCAGCAACGACGGGGGGATACAAGAGACCCAGTACTTC. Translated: CASNDGGIQETQYF.

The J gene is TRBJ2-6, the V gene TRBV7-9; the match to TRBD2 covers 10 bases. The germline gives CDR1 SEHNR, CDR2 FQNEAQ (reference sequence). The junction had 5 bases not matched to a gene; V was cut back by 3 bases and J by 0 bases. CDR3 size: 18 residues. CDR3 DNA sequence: TGTGCCAGCAGCTTCGGACTAGCGGAGCTCTCTGGGGCCAACGTCCTGACTTTC. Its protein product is CASSFGLAELSGANVLTF.

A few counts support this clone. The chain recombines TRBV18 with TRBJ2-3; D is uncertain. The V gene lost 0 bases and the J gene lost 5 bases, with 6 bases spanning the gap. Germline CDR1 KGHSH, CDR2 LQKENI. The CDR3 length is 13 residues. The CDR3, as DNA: TGTGCCAGCTCACCACCGGGCGTAGATACGCAGTATTTT. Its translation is CASSPPGVDTQYF.

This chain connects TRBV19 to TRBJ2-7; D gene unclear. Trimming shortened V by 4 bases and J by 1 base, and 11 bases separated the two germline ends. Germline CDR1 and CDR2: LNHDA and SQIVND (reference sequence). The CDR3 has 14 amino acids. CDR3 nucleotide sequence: TGTGCCAGTAGTAGGCAAACAAGTTCCTACGAGCAGTACTTC. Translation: CASSRQTSSYEQYF.

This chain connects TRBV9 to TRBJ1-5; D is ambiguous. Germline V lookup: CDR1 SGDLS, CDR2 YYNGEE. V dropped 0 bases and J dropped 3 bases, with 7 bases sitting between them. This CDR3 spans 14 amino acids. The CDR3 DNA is TGTGCCAGCAGCGTAGAACAGTACAATCAGCCCCAGCATTTT. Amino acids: CASSVEQYNQPQHF.

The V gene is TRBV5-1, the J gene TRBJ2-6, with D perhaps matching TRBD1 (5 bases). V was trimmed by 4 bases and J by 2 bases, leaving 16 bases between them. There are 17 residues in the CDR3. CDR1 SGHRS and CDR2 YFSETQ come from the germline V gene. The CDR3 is CASSHPRRDAGANVLTF. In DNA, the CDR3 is TGCGCCAGCAGCCACCCTCGCAGGGATGCTGGGGCCAACGTCCTGACTTTC. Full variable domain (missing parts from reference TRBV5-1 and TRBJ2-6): KAGVTQTPRYLIKTRGQQVTLSCSPISGHRSVSWYQQTPGQGLQFLFEYFSETQRNKGNFPGRFSGRQFSNSRSEMNVSTLELGDSALYLCASSHPRRDAGANVLTFGAGSRLTVL.

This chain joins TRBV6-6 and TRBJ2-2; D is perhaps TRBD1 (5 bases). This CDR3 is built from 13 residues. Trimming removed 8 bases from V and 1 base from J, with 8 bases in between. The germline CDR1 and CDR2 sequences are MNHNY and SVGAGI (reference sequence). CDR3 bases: TGTGCCAGCGGCGGACAGAACACCGGGGAGCTGTTTTTT. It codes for CASGGQNTGELFF.

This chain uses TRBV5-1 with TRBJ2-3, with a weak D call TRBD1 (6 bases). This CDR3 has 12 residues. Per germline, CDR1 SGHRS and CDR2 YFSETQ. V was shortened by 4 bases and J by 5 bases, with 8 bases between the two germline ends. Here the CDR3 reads CASSAQGDTQYF. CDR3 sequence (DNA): TGCGCCAGCAGCGCACAGGGAGATACGCAGTATTTT.

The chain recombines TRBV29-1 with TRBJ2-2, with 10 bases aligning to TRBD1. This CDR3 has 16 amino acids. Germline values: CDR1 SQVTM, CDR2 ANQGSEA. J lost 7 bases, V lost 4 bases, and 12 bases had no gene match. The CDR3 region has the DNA TGCAGCGTTGGACAGGGGGCGCAGTTTGAAAACGGGGAGCTGTTTTTT. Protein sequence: CSVGQGAQFENGELFF.

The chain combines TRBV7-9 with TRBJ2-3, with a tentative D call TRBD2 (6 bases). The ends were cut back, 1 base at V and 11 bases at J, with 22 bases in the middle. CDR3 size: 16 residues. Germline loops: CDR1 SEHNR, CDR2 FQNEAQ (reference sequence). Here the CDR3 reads CASSLVGGIRGGGQYF. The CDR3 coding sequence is TGTGCCAGCAGCTTAGTTGGGGGGATCCGAGGTGGTGGGCAGTATTTT.